This passage covers 12 T cell receptor beta chains from one sample sequenced in a study of blood T cell repertoires in COVID-19 (dated by TCRdb to the early 2020s). The library came from the immunoSEQ multiplex PCR assay. In its TCRdb copy, this immuneACCESS table keeps in-frame sequences only and misses some clones. Where compared with another copy, unresolved V genes explain less than half of these, and the others have no known cause. The sample has over 200,000 clones on record, around 84% of them singletons. In total, the top ten clones hold about 2.1% of the sample. The sample comprised peripheral blood. The receptors come from a man aged 35-49 years who had recovered from COVID-19.

The chain joins TRBV11-2 to TRBJ2-3, with a possible D match to TRBD2 (6 bases). V was pared by 5 bases and J by 0 bases, with 12 bases between. Germline V gene data show CDR1 as SGHAT and CDR2 as FQNNGV. CDR3 size: 15 residues. The CDR3 loop is CASSPDSGSTDTQYF. As DNA, the CDR3 is TGTGCCAGCAGCCCTGATAGCGGTAGCACAGATACGCAGTATTTT.

A single count supports this clone. V is TRBV10-3 and J is TRBJ1-5; D may be TRBD1 (5 bases). V lost 0 bases to trimming and J lost 0 bases, with 9 bases between them. CDR3 length: 16 residues. The V gene's germline CDR1 is ENHRY and CDR2 SYGVKD. The CDR3 sequence is CAISESGGYSNQPQHF. The CDR3, as DNA: TGTGCCATCAGTGAGTCGGGGGGATATAGCAATCAGCCCCAGCATTTT.

The chain joins TRBV12-5 to TRBJ1-2, with D possibly TRBD1 on 5 matching bases. The CDR3 runs to 12 residues. Trimming left V 9 bases short and J 8 bases short, with 16 bases between. The germline gives CDR1 LGHNT, CDR2 FRNRAP. The CDR3 region has the DNA TGTGCTAGCAGCCCGGGACTGTCGGGCTACACCTTC. It codes for CASSPGLSGYTF.

The V and J genes are TRBV9 and TRBJ1-3, with no clear D. CDR1 and CDR2 from the germline V gene are SGDLS and YYNGEE. The CDR3 spans 14 residues. V dropped 4 bases and J dropped 0 bases, with 8 bases sitting between them. Here the CDR3 reads CASSPILSGNTIYF. CDR3 sequence (DNA): TGTGCCAGCAGCCCCATACTCTCTGGAAACACCATATATTTT.

The chain employs TRBV5-5 and TRBJ1-1; D not resolved. The germline V and J ends were trimmed by 1 base and 4 bases, with 8 bases remaining between them. Germline-derived CDR1 and CDR2 are SGHKS and YYEKEE (reference sequence). The CDR3 runs 13 residues. Here the CDR3 reads CASSLYGGTEAFF. CDR3 bases: TGTGCCAGCAGCTTGTACGGAGGCACTGAAGCTTTCTTT.

J is TRBJ1-4 and V is TRBV9, with 7 positions matching TRBD1. The germline V gene encodes CDR1 SGDLS and CDR2 YYNGEE. J was trimmed by 7 bases and V by 3 bases; bases with no gene match: 9. The CDR3 is made up of 15 amino acids. CDR3 DNA: TGTGCCAGCAGCGCGACAGGGCATGTTGGTGAAAAACTGTTTTTT. This gives the protein CASSATGHVGEKLFF.

The gene calls are TRBV13 and TRBJ1-6, with a tentative D call TRBD1 (5 bases). The germline gives CDR1 PRHDT, CDR2 FYEKMQ (reference sequence). V was cut by 2 bases and J by 6 bases, with 11 bases left in between. This CDR3 contains 15 residues. CDR3 DNA: TGTGCCAGCAGCTTATCAGGGTTCGGTAATTCACCCCTCCACTTT. Protein: CASSLSGFGNSPLHF.

This chain uses TRBV5-4 with TRBJ1-1; unclear D gene. The CDR3 runs to 16 residues. CDR1 and CDR2 (germline): SGHNT, YYREEE (reference sequence). V lost 4 bases, J lost 5 bases, and 21 bases lay in between. This chain's CDR3 is CASSPRREGTPTEAFF. The CDR3 DNA reads as TGTGCCAGCAGCCCACGCCGGGAGGGCACTCCAACTGAAGCTTTCTTT.

The CDR3, as DNA: TGCGCCAGCAGCTTGGCGGCGGGGGGACCTTACAATGAGCAGTTCTTC. This encodes CASSLAAGGPYNEQFF. This chain connects TRBV5-1 to TRBJ2-1, with 8 positions matching TRBD2. V was clipped by 0 bases and J by 4 bases; unmatched bases: 6. Germline CDR1 SGHRS, CDR2 YFSETQ. This CDR3 has 16 amino acids.

The chain recombines TRBV6-2 or TRBV6-3 with TRBJ2-1; TRBD2 matches 9 bases. This CDR3 has 18 residues. CDR1 MNHEY and CDR2 SVGEGT come from the germline V gene. The junction had 11 bases not matched to a gene; V was cut back by 5 bases and J by 0 bases. The DNA of the CDR3 is TGTGCCAGCAGTAGCGGACTAGCGCGTTCAAGCTCCTACAATGAGCAGTTCTTC. As protein: CASSSGLARSSSYNEQFF.

The chain has TRBV11-3 and TRBJ2-1, with TRBD1 matching 7 bases. Germline assignment: CDR1 SGHNT and CDR2 YENEEA. The CDR3 spans 15 residues. V was clipped by 5 bases and J by 2 bases; unmatched bases: 6. CDR3 in DNA: TGTGCCAGCAGCATCGACAGGGAAACCTACAATGAGCAGTTCTTC. Translated, it gives CASSIDRETYNEQFF.

Only one count was recorded for this clone. This chain links TRBV4-2 with TRBJ1-3, with D tentatively TRBD1 (6 bases). V lost 0 bases and J lost 4, with 13 bases in between. The CDR3 is 16 amino acids. Germline-derived CDR1 and CDR2 are LGHNA and YNFKEQ. DNA for the CDR3: TGTGCCAGCAGCCAAGATTGGGCGGGGGCAGGAAACACCATATATTTT. Translating gives CASSQDWAGAGNTIYF.